This T cell receptor beta chain came from a study of shared clonotypes between healthy human individuals (dated by TCRdb to between 2020 and 2021). Concerning the study at large: Two women and a few men aged 18 to 49 years were included in the cohort. For each donor, CD4 naive and CD4 memory were each run on three plates, CD8 naive on two plates, and CD8 memory on one plate. The study deeply sequenced blood TCR repertoires of about five healthy adults to estimate repertoire size and the extent of clonotype sharing between individuals. Different laboratories and diverse techniques were used to prepare libraries and sequence TCR repertoires, to increase sequencing depth and limit assay-specific biases. Leukapheresis yielded between about 0.85 and 9.5 billion PBMCs per donor.

Results the study describes overall, beyond this receptor: Pairwise subsampling indicated that sequencing depth was expected to affect the degree of clonotype sharing among donors. Even with the large sequencing depth, rarefaction of the sorted-subset datasets indicated that sequencing was incomplete. Sampling was restricted to blood, and TCR repertoires in tissue are likely to differ from TCR repertoires in blood. Approximately 4.8% of naive CD4, roughly 3.5% of naive CD8, about 2.1% of memory CD4, and about 0.4% of memory CD8 clonotypes were shared across a few donors. Compared with non-shared clonotypes, clonotypes shared by all four sorted-subset donors had higher generation probabilities. Because the study included only a small number of donors, the genetic and exposure-history diversity represented was limited. Estimated clonotype richness was generally larger for naive than for memory subsets.

Using the deep immunoSEQ assay, multiplex PCR amplified TCR CDR3 regions from genomic DNA. Extracted genomic DNA from each cell subset was spread evenly across all wells of several immunoSEQ 96-well plates, with each plate serving as a replicate. For sorted subsets, each replicate PCR was loaded with 200 ng genomic DNA, equivalent to roughly 30,000 T cell genomes. Purified libraries were measured with a Qubit 3.0 fluorometer, size-checked on a Bioanalyzer 2100, and measured again with the KAPA Library Quantification kit. Each immunoSEQ 96-well plate was sequenced on its own single-read 150-cycle Illumina NextSeq 550 flow cell. Under the source paper's analysis protocol: Because the immunoSEQ output held only junctional sequences and lacked quality scores, the filtering could not match the filtering applied to full-length reads. Sequences were annotated with PyIR, a Python wrapper for IgBLAST v1.9, using IMGT germline references to assign V/J genes and CDR3. Reads with weak V/J assignments (E-value above 1e-6), missing CDR3, stop codons, out-of-frame junctions, or ambiguous translated residues were removed. V3J clonotypes were defined as sequences sharing an identical inferred V gene, J gene, and CDR3 amino acid sequence. To compute the percentage overlap between repertoires, the number of shared unique clonotypes was divided by the size of the smaller repertoire. Repertoire richness was assessed with RTK rarefaction, the Chao1 estimator, and Recon v2.1 estimates of unobserved clonotypes. For all TCRbeta clonotypes obtained by the gDNA method from a handful of donors, generation probabilities were computed with OLGA. TCRdb carries this immuneACCESS record with in-frame sequences only. Its versions omit some clonotypes, under half of them owing to an unresolved V gene in the studies checked, with the rest unexplained. That table supplies the V and J calls and clone size; D and trimming were determined from the DNA. Across this sample there are 850,000 to 1,100,000 clones, with about 80% seen only once. Roughly 0.83% of the sample is in the top ten clones.

Healthy HIV-negative adults with no recently reported acute infections or vaccinations were included as donors. Only Caucasian adults living in Nashville, Tennessee, USA were represented among the donors. CD4+ T cells were enriched through magnetic negative selection, after which naive cells were positively selected on CD45RA and the remaining negative fraction served as the memory subset. Blood was collected by leukapheresis, and PBMCs were isolated by Ficoll-Histopaque density gradient centrifugation and then cryopreserved in liquid nitrogen vapor phase. Analytical flow cytometry was used to check the purity and quantity of every magnetically sorted T cell population. Genomic DNA was isolated from each sorted fraction and quantified by UV absorbance on a Nanodrop 2000c. A word on this clone: No antigen is known for it. A far larger clone is one base from this, pointing to a likely read error. Within the sample, other DNA sequences also encode this same CDR3.

V is cut by 1 base and J by 5 bases, and the space between the germline ends is 6 bases. From the cysteine up to the phenylalanine, the CDR3 has a length of 13 residues. The read is trimmed to its CDR3 DNA, 39 bases read in frame from base 1. According to the germline V gene, CDR1 reads KGHSH and CDR2 reads LQKENI. Sequencing was carried out using memory CD4+ T cells from PBMCs. The label giving this sample's cell subset or site can be read as: CD45RA-negative fraction. The chain is made from TRBV18 and TRBJ1-5; the D gene cannot be named for sure. The sequence was collected from a man aged 18 to 29 in good health. Some clones in this sample may be carry-over from other donors' samples. CDR3 reads: CASSPQGDQPQHF. Here is the DNA: TGTGCCAGCTCACCACAGGGAGATCAGCCCCAGCATTTT. The CDR3, completed at both ends by the reference TRBV18 and TRBJ1-5 genes, gives the full variable domain NAGVMQNPRHLVRRRGQEARLRCSPMKGHSHVYWYRQLPEEGLKFMVYLQKENIIDESGMPKERFSAEFPKEGPSILRIQQVVRGDSAAYFCASSPQGDQPQHFGDGTRLSIL.